Each of the 5 T cell receptor beta chains below was sequenced from the same sample in a study of cytomegalovirus exposure and HLA in healthy donors. 60 Vbeta and 13 Jbeta primers were used in PCR. Only in-frame clones appear in the TCRdb table, and some are missing; sequencing was by immunoSEQ multiplex PCR. The data hold under 200,000 clones, with 84% observed a single time. The specimen was PBMCs. The receptors derive from a boy aged 5 to 17 in good health and CMV-seronegative.

Written as DNA, the CDR3 is TGTGCCAGCAGTCGAGGAGTCTCTGGAAACACCATATATTTT. Translated, it gives CASSRGVSGNTIYF. The chain carries TRBV7-2 and TRBJ1-3; D call uncertain. The germline V gene encodes CDR1 SGHTA and CDR2 FQGNSA. The CDR3 length is 14 residues. The V end was cut by 6 bases, the J end by 0 bases, with 9 bases between.

The rearrangement links TRBV28 to TRBJ2-7; TRBD2 is a possible D gene (6 bases). The V gene's germline CDR1 is MDHEN and CDR2 SYDVKM. The V end was cut by 5 bases, the J end by 1 base, with 9 bases between. The CDR3 is made up of 13 amino acids. CDR3 sequence (DNA): TGTGCCAGCAGTGCTAGCGTATCCTACGAGCAGTACTTC. Amino acids: CASSASVSYEQYF.

This clone appeared a single time. This chain links TRBV5-1 with TRBJ2-1; 9 nucleotides line up with TRBD2. The CDR3 has 14 residues. With V trimmed by 4 bases and J by 5 bases, 4 bases remained unmatched. The germline gives CDR1 SGHRS, CDR2 YFSETQ. The CDR3 DNA sequence: TGCGCCAGCAGCCTGCGGGAGGGAAACAATGAGCAGTTCTTC. As protein: CASSLREGNNEQFF.

This chain links TRBV5-6 with TRBJ2-5; D unclear. The V and J ends lost 4 bases and 7 bases respectively, with 11 bases between them. The germline gives CDR1 SGHDT, CDR2 YYEEEE. The CDR3 runs to 12 residues. The CDR3 nucleotides read TGTGCCAGCAGCCTTGGTACGGGGACCCAGTACTTC. Translated: CASSLGTGTQYF.

The chain couples TRBV5-8 to TRBJ1-5; D uncertain. V gave up 1 base and J gave up 7 bases, with 9 bases separating them. This CDR3 is 13 amino acids long. Germline V gene sequence: CDR1 SGHTS, CDR2 YDEGEE. For the CDR3, the DNA is TGTGCCAGCAGCTTGTTGGGAGGCCAGCCCCAGCATTTT. Encoded protein: CASSLLGGQPQHF.